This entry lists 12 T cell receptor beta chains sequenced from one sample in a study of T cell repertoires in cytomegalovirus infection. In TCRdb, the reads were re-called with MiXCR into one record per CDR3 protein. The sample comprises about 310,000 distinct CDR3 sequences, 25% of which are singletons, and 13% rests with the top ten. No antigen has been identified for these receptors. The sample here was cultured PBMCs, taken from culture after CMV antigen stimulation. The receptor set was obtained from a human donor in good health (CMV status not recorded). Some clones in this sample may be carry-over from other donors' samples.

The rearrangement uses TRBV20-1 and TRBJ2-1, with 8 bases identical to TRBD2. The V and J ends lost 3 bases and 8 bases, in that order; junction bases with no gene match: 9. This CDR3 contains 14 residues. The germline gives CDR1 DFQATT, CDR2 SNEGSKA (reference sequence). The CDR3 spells CSASPSGSVDEQFF. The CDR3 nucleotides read TGCAGTGCTAGCCCCAGCGGGAGTGTGGATGAGCAGTTCTTC.

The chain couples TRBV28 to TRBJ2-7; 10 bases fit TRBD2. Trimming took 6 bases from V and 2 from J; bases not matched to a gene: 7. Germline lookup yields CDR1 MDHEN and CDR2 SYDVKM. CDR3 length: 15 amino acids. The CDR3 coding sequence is TGTGCCAGCAGCACCAGCGGGAGGGGAACCTACGAGCAGTACTTC. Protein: CASSTSGRGTYEQYF.

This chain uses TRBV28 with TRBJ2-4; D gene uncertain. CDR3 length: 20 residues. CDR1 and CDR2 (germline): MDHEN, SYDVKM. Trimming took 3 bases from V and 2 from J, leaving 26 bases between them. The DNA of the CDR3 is TGTGCCAGCAGTTTCTTTTCTACACGACGGGTGGAGAGGTCCAAAAACATTCAGTACTTC. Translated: CASSFFSTRRVERSKNIQYF. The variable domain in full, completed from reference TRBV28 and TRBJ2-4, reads DVKVTQSSRYLVKRTGEKVFLECVQDMDHENMFWYRQDPGLGLRLIYFSYDVKMKEKGDIPEGYSVSREKKERFSLILESASTNQTSMYLCASSFFSTRRVERSKNIQYFGAGTRLSVL.

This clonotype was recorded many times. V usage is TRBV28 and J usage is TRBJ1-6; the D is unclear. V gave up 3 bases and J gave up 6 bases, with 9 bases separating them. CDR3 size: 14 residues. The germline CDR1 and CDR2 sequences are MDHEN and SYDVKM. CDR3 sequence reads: CASSFKPINSPLHF. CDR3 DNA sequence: TGTGCCAGCAGTTTCAAGCCGATTAATTCACCCCTCCACTTT.

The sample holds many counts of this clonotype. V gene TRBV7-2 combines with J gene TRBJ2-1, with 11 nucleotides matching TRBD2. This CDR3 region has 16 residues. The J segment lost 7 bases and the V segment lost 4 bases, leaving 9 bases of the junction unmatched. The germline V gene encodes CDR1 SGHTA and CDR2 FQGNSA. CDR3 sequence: CASSSAIAGGPNEQFF. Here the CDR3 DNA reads TGTGCCAGCAGCTCAGCTATAGCGGGAGGGCCGAATGAGCAGTTCTTC.

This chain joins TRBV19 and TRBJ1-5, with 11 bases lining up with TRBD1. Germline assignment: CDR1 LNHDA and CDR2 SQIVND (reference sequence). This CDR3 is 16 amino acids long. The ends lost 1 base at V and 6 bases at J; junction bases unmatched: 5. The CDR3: CASSIVAGQGVQPQHF. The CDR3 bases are TGTGCCAGTAGTATAGTGGCGGGACAGGGGGTTCAGCCCCAGCATTTT.

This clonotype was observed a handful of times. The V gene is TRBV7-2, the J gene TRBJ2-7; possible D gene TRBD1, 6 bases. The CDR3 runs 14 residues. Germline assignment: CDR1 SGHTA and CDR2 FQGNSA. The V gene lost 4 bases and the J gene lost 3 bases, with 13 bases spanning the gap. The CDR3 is CASSSTGRVYEQYF. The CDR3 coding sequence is TGTGCCAGCAGCTCCACAGGGCGGGTCTACGAGCAGTACTTC.

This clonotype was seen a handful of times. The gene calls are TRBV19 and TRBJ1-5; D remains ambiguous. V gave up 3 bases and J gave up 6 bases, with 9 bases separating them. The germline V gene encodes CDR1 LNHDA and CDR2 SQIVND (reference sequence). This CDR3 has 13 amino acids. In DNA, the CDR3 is TGTGCCAGTAGTATCTATGCTTCTCAGCCCCAGCATTTT. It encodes CASSIYASQPQHF.

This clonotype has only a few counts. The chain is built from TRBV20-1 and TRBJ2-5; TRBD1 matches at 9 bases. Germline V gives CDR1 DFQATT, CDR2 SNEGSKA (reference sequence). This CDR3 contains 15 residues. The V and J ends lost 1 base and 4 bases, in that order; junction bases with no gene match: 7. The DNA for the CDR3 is TGCAGTGCTAGAGCCTTGGACAGGGGCGGAGAGACCCAGTACTTC. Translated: CSARALDRGGETQYF.

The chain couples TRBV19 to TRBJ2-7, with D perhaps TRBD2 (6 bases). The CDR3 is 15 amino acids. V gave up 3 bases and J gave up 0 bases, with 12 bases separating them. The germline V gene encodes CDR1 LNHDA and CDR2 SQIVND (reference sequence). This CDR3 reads CASSIQAGRSYEQYF. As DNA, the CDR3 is TGTGCCAGTAGTATCCAGGCGGGACGCTCCTACGAGCAGTACTTC.

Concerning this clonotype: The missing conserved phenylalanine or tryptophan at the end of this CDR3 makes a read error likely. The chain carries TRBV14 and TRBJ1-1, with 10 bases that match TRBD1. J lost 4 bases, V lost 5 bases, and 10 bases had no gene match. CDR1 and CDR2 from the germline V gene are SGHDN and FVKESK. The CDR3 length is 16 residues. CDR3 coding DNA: TGTGCCAGCAGCGCCCGACTTTGGGACAGGGGCACTGAAGCTTTCCTT. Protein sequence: CASSARLWDRGTEAFL.

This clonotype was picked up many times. The CDR3 here is CASSPASDYNEQFF. The CDR3 DNA reads TGTGCCAGCAGTCCCGCTAGCGACTACAATGAGCAGTTCTTC. This chain links TRBV28 with TRBJ2-1, with D perhaps TRBD2 (6 bases). CDR1 is MDHEN, CDR2 SYDVKM, per germline. This CDR3 comprises 14 residues. V lost 5 bases, J lost 3 bases, and 11 bases lay in between.